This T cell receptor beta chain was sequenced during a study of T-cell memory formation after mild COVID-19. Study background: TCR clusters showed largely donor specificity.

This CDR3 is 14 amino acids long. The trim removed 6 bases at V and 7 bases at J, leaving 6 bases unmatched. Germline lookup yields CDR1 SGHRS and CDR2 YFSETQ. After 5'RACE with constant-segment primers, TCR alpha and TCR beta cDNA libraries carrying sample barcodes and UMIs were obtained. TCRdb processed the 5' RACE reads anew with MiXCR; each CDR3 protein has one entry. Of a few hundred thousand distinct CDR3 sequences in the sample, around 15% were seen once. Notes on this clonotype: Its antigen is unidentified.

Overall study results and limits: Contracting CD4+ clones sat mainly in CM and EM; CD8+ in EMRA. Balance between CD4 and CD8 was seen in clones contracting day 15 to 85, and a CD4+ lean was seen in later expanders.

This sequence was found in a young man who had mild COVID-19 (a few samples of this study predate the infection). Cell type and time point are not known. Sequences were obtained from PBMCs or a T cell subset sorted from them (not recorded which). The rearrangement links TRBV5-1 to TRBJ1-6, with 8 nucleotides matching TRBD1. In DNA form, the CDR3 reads TGCGCCAGCACCTCGGGACAGGAGAATTCACCCCTCCACTTT. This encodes CASTSGQENSPLHF.